This TCR beta chain originates from a study of CD8 T cells in ankylosing spondylitis. This clonotype was counted between two and nine times. Its antigen is as yet unknown. A single record per CDR3 protein comes from TCRdb applying MiXCR to the 5' RACE reads. This sample has under 250,000 distinct CDR3 sequences; roughly 32% occur once, and the top ten carry approximately 4.6%. Study results and limitations: Relatively scarce in peripheral blood, disease-linked clones were CD8+.

Per the germline V gene, CDR1 is KGHDR and CDR2 is SFDVKD. Trimming left V 7 bases short and J 4 bases short, with 15 bases between. The CDR3 extends over 15 amino acids. Input material: blood, either unsorted or a sorted T cell fraction (not recorded which). This clonotype was sampled from a male donor with ankylosing spondylitis or in good health (not recorded which). The J gene is TRBJ2-2, the V gene TRBV24-1; D might be TRBD1 (6 bases). The DNA of the CDR3 is TGTGCCACCAGGTCGGGTCAGGGGCCCACCGGGGAGCTGTTTTTT. Translating it yields CATRSGQGPTGELFF.